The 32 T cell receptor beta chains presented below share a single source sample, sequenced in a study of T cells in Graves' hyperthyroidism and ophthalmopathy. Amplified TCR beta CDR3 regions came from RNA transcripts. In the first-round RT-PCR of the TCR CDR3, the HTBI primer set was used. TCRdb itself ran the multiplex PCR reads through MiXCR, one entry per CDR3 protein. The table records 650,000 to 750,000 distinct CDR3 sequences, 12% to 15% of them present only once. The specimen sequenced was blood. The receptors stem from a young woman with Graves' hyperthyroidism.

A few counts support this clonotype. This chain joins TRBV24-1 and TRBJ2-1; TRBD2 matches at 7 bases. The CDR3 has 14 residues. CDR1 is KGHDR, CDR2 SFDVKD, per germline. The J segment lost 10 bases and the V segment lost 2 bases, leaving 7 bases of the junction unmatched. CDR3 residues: CATSDSGSSGEQFF. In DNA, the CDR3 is TGTGCCACCAGTGATTCCGGGTCTAGCGGAGAGCAGTTCTTC.

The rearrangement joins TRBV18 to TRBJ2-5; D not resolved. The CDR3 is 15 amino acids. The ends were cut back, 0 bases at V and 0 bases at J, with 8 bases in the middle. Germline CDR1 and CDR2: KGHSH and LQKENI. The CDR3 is CASSPPVSNQETQYF. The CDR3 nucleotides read TGTGCCAGCTCACCACCGGTCAGTAACCAAGAGACCCAGTACTTC.

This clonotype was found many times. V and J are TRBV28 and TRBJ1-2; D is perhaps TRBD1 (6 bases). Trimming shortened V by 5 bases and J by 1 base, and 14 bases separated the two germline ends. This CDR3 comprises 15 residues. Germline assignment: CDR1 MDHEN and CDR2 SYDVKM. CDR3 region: CASSPTEGVNYGYTF. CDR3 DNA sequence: TGTGCCAGCAGTCCCACAGAGGGGGTTAACTATGGCTACACCTTC.

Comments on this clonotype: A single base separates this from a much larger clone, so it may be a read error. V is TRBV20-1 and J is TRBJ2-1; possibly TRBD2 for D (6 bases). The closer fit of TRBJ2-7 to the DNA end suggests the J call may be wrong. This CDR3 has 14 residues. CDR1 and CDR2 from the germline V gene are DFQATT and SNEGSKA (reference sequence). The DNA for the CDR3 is TGCAGTGCTAGATCCAGCGGGCCTAACAATGAGCAGTACTTC. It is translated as CSARSSGPNNEQYF.

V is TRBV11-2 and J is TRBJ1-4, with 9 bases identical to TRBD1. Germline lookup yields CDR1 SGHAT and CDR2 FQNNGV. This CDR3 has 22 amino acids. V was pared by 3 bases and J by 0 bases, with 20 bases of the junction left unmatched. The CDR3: CASSLIPSVRDRAVATNEKLFF. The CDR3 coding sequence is TGTGCCAGCAGCTTGATTCCGTCCGTTAGGGACAGGGCTGTGGCAACTAATGAAAAACTGTTTTTT.

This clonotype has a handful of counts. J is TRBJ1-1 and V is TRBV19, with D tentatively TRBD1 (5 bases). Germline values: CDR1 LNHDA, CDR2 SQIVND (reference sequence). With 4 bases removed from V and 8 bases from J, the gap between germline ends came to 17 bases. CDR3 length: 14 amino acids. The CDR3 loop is CASSNRDLWGEAFF. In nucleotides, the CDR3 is TGTGCCAGTAGTAACCGGGACCTCTGGGGGGAAGCTTTCTTT. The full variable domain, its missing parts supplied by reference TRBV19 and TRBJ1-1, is DGGITQSPKYLFRKEGQNVTLSCEQNLNHDAMYWYRQDPGQGLRLIYYSQIVNDFQKGDIAEGYSVSREKKESFPLTVTSAQKNPTAFYLCASSNRDLWGEAFFGQGTRLTVV.

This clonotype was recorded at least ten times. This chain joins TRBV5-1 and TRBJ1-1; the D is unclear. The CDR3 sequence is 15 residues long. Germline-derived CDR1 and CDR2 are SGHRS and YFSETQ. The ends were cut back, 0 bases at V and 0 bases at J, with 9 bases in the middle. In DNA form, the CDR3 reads TGCGCCAGCAGCTTGGTAGCAGGCATGAACACTGAAGCTTTCTTT. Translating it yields CASSLVAGMNTEAFF. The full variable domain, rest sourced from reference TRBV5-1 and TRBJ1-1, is KAGVTQTPRYLIKTRGQQVTLSCSPISGHRSVSWYQQTPGQGLQFLFEYFSETQRNKGNFPGRFSGRQFSNSRSEMNVSTLELGDSALYLCASSLVAGMNTEAFFGQGTRLTVV.

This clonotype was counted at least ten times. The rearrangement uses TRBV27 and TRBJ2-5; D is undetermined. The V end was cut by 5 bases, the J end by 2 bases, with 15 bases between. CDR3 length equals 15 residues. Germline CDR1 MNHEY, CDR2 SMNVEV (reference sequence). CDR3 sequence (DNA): TGTGCCAGCAGTCCCCGATGGAGTTGGCAAGAGACCCAGTACTTC. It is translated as CASSPRWSWQETQYF.

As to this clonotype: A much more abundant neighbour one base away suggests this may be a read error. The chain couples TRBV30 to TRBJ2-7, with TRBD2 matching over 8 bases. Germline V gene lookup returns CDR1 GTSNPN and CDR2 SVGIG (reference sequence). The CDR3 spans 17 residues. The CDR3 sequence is CARSERQPGLEYYEQYF. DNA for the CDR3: TGTGCCCGGAGCGAAAGGCAACCGGGACTAGAATACTACGAGCAGTACTTC.

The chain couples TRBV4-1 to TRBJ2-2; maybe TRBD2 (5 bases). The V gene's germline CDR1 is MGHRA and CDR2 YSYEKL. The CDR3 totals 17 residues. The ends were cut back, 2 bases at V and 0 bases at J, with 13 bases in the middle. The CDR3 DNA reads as TGCGCCAGCAGCCAAATTTCGCGGGCTGCGAACACCGGGGAGCTGTTTTTT. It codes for CASSQISRAANTGELFF.

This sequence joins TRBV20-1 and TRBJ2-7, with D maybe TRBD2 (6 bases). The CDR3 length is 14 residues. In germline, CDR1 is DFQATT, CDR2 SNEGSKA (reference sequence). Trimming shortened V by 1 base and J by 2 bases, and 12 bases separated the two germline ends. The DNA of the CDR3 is TGCAGTGCTAGAGGGGGACTCGCCCCCTACGAGCAGTACTTC. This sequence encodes CSARGGLAPYEQYF.

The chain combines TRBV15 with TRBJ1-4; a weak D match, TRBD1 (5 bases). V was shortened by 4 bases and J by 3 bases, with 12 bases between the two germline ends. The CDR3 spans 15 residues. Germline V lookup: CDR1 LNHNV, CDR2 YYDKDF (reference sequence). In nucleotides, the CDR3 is TGTGCCACCAGCATCCTCCGGGGGTCTAATGAAAAACTGTTTTTT. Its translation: CATSILRGSNEKLFF.

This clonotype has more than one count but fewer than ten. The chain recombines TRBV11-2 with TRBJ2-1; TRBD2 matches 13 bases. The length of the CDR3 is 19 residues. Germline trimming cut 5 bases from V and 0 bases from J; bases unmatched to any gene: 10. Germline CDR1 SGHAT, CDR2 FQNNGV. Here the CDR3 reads CASSGGSLAGGVSYNEQFF. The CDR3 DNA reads TGTGCCAGCAGCGGAGGGTCACTAGCGGGAGGGGTCTCCTACAATGAGCAGTTCTTC. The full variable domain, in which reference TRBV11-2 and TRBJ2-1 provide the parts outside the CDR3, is EAGVAQSPRYKIIEKRQSVAFWCNPISGHATLYWYQQILGQGPKLLIQFQNNGVVDDSQLPKDRFSAERLKGVDSTLKIQPAKLEDSAVYLCASSGGSLAGGVSYNEQFFGPGTRLTVL.

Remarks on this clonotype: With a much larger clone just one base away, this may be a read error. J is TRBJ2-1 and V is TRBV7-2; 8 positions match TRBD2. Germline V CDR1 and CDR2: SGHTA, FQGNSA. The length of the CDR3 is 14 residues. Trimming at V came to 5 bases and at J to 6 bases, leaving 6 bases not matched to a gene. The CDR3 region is CASSPAGVVNEQFF. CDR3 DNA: TGTGCCAGCAGCCCAGCGGGAGTTGTCAATGAGCAGTTCTTC.

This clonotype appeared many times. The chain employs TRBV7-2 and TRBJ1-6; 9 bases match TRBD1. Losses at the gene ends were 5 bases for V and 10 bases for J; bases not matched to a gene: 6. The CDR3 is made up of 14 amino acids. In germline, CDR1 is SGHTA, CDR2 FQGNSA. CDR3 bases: TGTGCCAGCAGCCTGGGACAGGGACGATCACCCCTCCACTTT. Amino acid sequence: CASSLGQGRSPLHF.

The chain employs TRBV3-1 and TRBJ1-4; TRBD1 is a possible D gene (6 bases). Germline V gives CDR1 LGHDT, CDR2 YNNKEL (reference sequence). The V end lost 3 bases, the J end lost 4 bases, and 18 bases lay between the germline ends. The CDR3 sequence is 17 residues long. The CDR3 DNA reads TGTGCCAGCAGCCATGCCGGGACACTCCGGATTAATGAAAAACTGTTTTTT. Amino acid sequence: CASSHAGTLRINEKLFF. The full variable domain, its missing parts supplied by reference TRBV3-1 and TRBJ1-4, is DTAVSQTPKYLVTQMGNDKSIKCEQNLGHDTMYWYKQDSKKFLKIMFSYNNKELIINETVPNRFSPKSPDKAHLNLHINSLELGDSAVYFCASSHAGTLRINEKLFFGSGTQLSVL.

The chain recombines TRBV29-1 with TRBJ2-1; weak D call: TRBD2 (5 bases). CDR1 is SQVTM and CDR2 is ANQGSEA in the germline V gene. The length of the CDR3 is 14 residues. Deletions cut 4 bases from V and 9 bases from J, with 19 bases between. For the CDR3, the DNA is TGCAGCGTTGCAGCCAGCGGCAAGGGTGGTGAGCAGTTCTTC. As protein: CSVAASGKGGEQFF.

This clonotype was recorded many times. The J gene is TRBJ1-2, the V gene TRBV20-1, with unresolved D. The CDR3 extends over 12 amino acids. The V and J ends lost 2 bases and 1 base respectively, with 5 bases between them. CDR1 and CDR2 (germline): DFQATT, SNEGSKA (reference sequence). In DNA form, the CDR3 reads TGCAGTGCTAGAAGTAGTAACTATGGCTACACCTTC. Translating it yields CSARSSNYGYTF.

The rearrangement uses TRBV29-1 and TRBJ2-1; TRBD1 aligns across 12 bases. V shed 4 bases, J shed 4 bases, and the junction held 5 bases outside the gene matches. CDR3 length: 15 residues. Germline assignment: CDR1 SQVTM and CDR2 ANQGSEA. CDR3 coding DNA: TGCAGCGTTGCCGGGACAGGGGGCCGGTACAATGAGCAGTTCTTC. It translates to CSVAGTGGRYNEQFF.

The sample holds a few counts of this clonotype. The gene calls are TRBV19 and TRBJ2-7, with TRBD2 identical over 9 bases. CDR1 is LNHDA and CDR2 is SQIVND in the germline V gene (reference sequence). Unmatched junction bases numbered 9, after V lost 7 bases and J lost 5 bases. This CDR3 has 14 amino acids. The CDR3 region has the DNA TGTGCCAGTACCGCGGGCGGGAGGGCGAACGAGCAGTACTTC. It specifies CASTAGGRANEQYF.

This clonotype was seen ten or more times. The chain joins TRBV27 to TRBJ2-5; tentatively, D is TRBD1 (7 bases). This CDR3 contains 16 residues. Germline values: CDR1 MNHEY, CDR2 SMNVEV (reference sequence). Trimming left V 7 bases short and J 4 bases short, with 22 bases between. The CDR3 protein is CASKGARGSRGETQYF. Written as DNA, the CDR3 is TGTGCCAGCAAGGGGGCGCGGGGATCCAGGGGAGAGACCCAGTACTTC.

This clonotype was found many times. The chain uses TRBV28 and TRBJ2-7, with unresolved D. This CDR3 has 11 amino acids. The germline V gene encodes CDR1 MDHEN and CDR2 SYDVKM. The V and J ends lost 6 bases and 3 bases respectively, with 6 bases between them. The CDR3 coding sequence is TGTGCCAGCAGGGCCCTCTACGAGCAGTACTTC. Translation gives CASRALYEQYF.

CDR3 in DNA: TGTGCCACCAGTGATCCCGGGACGGTCACCGGGGAGCTGTTTTTT. The encoded protein is CATSDPGTVTGELFF. The rearrangement joins TRBV24-1 to TRBJ2-2; either TRBD1 or TRBD2 may supply D (5 bases each). V lost 3 bases, J lost 4 bases, and 11 bases lay in between. The CDR3 is 15 amino acids. Germline CDR1 and CDR2: KGHDR and SFDVKD.

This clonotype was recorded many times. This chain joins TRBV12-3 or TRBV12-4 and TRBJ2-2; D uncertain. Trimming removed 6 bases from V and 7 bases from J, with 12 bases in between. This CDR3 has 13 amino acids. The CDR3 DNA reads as TGTGCCAGCAGCTCCGATTACGACGGGGAGCTGTTTTTT. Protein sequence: CASSSDYDGELFF.

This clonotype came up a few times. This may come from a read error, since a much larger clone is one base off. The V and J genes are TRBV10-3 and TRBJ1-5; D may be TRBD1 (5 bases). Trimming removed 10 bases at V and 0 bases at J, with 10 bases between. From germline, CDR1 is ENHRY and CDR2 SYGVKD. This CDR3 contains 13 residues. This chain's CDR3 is CANRTDSNQPQHF. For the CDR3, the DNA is TGTGCCAACAGGACGGATAGCAATCAGCCCCAGCATTTT.

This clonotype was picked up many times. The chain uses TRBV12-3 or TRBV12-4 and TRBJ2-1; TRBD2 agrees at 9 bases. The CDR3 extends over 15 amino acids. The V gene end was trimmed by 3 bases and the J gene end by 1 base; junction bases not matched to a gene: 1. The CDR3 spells CASSLSGRSYNEQFF. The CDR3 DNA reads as TGTGCCAGCAGTTTGAGCGGGAGGTCCTACAATGAGCAGTTCTTC.

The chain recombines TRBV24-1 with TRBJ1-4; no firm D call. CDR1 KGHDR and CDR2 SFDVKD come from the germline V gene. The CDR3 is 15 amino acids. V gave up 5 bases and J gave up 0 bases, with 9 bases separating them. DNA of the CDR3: TGTGCCACCAGTGTGGGCGGAGCAACTAATGAAAAACTGTTTTTT. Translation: CATSVGGATNEKLFF.

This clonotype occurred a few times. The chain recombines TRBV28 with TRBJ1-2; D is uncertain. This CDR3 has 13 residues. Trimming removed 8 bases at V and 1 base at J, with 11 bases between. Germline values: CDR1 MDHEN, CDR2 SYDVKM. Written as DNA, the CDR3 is TGTGCCAGCCGGGTTTCTTATAACTATGGCTACACCTTC. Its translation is CASRVSYNYGYTF.

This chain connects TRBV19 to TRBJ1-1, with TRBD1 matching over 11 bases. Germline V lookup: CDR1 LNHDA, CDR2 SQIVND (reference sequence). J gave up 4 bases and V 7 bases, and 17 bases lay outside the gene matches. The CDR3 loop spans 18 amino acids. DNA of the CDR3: TGTGCCAGTACCCTACAGGGGACAGGGGGTAGGGGAACCACTGAAGCTTTCTTT. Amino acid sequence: CASTLQGTGGRGTTEAFF.

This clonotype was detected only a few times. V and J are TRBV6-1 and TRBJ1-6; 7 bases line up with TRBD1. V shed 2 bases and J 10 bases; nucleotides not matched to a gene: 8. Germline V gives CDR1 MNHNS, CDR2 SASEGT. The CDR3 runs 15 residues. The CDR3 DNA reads TGTGCCAGCAGTGAAACAAGACAGGGCGGATCACCCCTCCACTTT. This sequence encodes CASSETRQGGSPLHF.

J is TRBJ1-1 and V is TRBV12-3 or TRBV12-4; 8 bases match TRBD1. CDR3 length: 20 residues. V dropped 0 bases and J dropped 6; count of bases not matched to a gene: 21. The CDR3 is CASSLAGQGGSRSWVSEAFF. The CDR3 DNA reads TGTGCCAGCAGTTTAGCCGGACAGGGTGGGTCCCGGTCGTGGGTATCTGAAGCTTTCTTT.

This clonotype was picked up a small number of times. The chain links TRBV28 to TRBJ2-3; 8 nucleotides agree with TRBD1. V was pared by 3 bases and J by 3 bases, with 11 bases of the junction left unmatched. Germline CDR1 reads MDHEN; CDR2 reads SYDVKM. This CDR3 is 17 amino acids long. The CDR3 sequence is CASSFSGVGQETDTQYF. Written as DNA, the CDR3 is TGTGCCAGCAGTTTTTCTGGAGTGGGACAGGAGACAGATACGCAGTATTTT.